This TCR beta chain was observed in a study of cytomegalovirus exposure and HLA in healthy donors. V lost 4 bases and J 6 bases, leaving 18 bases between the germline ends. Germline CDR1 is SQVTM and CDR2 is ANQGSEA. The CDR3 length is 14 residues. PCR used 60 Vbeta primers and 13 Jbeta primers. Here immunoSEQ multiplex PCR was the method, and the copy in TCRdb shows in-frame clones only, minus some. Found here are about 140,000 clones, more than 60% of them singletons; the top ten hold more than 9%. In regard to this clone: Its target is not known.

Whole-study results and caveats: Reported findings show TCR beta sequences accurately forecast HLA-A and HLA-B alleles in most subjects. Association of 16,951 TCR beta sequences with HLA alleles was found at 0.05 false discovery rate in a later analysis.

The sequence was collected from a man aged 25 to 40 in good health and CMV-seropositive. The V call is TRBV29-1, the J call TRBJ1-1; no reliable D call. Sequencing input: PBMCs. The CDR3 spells CSVVIGVRPSEAFF. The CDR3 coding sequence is TGCAGCGTTGTAATCGGGGTACGTCCCTCTGAAGCTTTCTTT.